This T cell receptor beta chain appears in the sequencing data of a study of brain metastases from non-small cell lung cancer. Clones were read by immunoSEQ multiplex PCR, and TCRdb kept only the in-frame ones, dropping some. The table has several thousand clones, around 90% seen once; the top ten hold 6.6%. Notes on the study in general: Fewer infiltrating T cells were found in brain metastases than primaries.

This CDR3 has 16 residues. V dropped 6 bases and J dropped 9 bases, with 24 bases sitting between them. Germline V gene data show CDR1 as SGHTA and CDR2 as FQGNSA. With regard to this clone: Its matching antigen is unknown. The identical CDR3 is also encoded by other nucleotide sequences in the sample.

The origin of this receptor is a donor at least 40 years old with non-small cell lung cancer. The sequenced material came from primary lung tumor tissue. The chain combines TRBV7-2 with TRBJ2-4, with D perhaps matching TRBD1 or TRBD2 (5 bases each). This CDR3 is CASSLFIGERGTIQYF. The CDR3 DNA follows: TGTGCCAGCAGTTTATTTATAGGAGAGAGGGGAACCATTCAGTACTTC.